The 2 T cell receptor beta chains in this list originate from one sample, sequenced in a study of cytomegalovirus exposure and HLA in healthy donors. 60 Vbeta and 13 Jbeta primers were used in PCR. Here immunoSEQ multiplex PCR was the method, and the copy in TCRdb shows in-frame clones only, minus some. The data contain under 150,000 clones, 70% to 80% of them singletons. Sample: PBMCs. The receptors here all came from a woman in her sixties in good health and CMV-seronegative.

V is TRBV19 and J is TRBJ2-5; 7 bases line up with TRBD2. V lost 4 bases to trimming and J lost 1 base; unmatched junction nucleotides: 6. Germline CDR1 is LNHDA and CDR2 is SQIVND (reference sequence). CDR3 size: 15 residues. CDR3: CASSNWAGVQETQYF. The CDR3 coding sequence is TGTGCCAGTAGTAACTGGGCGGGGGTCCAAGAGACCCAGTACTTC.

CDR3 residues: CASRDRGYEQYF. DNA of the CDR3: TGCGCCAGCAGGGACAGGGGCTACGAGCAGTACTTC. The chain employs TRBV5-1 and TRBJ2-7; TRBD1 agrees at 9 bases. This CDR3 has 12 amino acids. The junction had 0 bases not matched to a gene; V was cut back by 5 bases and J by 3 bases. CDR1 is SGHRS and CDR2 is YFSETQ in the germline V gene.